This TCR beta chain was sequenced during a study of blood T cell repertoires in COVID-19. Background on the study: Spain, Italy and the United States supplied samples that represented acute and convalescent COVID-19.

Profiled with immunoSEQ multiplex PCR; TCRdb holds only in-frame clones, not every one. The table lists 210,000 or so clones, around four fifths of them singletons, with approximately 18% in the top ten. This CDR3 is built from 15 residues. CDR1 is SGHTA, CDR2 FQGNSA, per germline. Trimming at V came to 7 bases and at J to 2 bases, leaving 6 bases not matched to a gene. The sample consisted of peripheral blood. The V call is TRBV7-2, the J call TRBJ2-3, with 10 positions matching TRBD2. The TCR sequence derives from a woman older than 75 with active or convalescent COVID-19. The CDR3 DNA reads TGTGCCAGCACCCCAGGACTAGCGGCCACAGATACGCAGTATTTT. Translation: CASTPGLAATDTQYF.